This record covers a single T cell receptor beta chain. The antigen is undetermined. These data belong to a study of cytotoxic CD8 clonotypes in ibrutinib-treated CLL. Study background: Overall, roughly 25 responses were partial and 2 complete; following median around 70 months, roughly 15 patients stayed remitted and roughly twelve progressed. Study conclusions and caveats: Clonality was higher at baseline than in age-matched healthy donors and tracked circulating CD8+ T-cell counts.

The CDR3 is made up of 18 amino acids. With 8 bases removed from V and 1 base from J, the gap between germline ends came to 21 bases. Germline lookup yields CDR1 SGHTA and CDR2 FQGNSA. Some clones are missing from TCRdb's copy, which holds only in-frame ones; the method was immunoSEQ multiplex PCR. The top ten clones hold just under 9% of a sample with about 22,000 clones, around four fifths of them seen once. J is TRBJ2-6 and V is TRBV7-2; the D gene could be TRBD1 or TRBD2 (5 bases each). Here the sequenced sample was PBMCs, taken before ibrutinib treatment. The origin of this receptor is a human donor with chronic lymphocytic leukemia. CDR3 nucleotides: TGTGCCAGCGCCCAAACAGGACTCTTCAGGTCTGGGGCCAACGTCCTGACTTTC. It encodes CASAQTGLFRSGANVLTF.